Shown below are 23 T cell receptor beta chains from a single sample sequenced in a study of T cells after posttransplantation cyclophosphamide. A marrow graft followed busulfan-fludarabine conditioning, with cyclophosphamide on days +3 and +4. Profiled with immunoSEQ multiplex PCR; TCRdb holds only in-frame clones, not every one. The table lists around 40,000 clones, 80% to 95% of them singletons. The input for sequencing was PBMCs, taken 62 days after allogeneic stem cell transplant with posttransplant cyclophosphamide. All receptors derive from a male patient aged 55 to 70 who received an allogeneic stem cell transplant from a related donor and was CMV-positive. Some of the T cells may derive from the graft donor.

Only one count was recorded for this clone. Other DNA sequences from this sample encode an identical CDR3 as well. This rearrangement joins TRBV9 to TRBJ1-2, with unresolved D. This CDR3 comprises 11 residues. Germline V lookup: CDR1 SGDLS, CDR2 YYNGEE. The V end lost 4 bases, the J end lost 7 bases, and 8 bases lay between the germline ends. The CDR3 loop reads CASSSRGGYTF. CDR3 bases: TGTGCCAGCAGCTCCCGGGGTGGCTACACCTTC.

The CDR3 region has the DNA TGCGCCAGCAGCTTGATGTTTCCGGGGGGAACAGATACGCAGTATTTT. This codes for CASSLMFPGGTDTQYF. The chain couples TRBV5-1 to TRBJ2-3, with 7 bases fitting TRBD2. The CDR3 covers 16 residues. Trimming removed 1 base from V and 3 bases from J; junction bases left unmatched: 8. Germline assignment: CDR1 SGHRS and CDR2 YFSETQ. The whole variable domain, remainder taken from reference TRBV5-1 and TRBJ2-3, is KAGVTQTPRYLIKTRGQQVTLSCSPISGHRSVSWYQQTPGQGLQFLFEYFSETQRNKGNFPGRFSGRQFSNSRSEMNVSTLELGDSALYLCASSLMFPGGTDTQYFGPGTRLTVL.

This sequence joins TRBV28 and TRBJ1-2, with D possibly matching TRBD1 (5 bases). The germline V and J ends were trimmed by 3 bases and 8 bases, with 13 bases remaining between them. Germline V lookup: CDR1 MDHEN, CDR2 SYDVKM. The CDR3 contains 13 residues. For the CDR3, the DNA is TGTGCCAGCAGTTTGGGCAGGGTTAGAGGCTACACCTTC. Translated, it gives CASSLGRVRGYTF.

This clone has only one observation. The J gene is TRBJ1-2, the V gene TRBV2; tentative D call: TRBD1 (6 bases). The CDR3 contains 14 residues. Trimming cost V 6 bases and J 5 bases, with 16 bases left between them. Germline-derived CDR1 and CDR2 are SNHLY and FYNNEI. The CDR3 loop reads CASRGAKKFYGYTF. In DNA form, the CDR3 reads TGTGCCAGCAGGGGGGCCAAAAAGTTTTATGGCTACACCTTC. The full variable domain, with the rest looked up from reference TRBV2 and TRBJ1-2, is EPEVTQTPSHQVTQMGQEVILRCVPISNHLYFYWYRQILGQKVEFLVSFYNNEISEKSEIFDDQFSVERPDGSNFTLKIRSTKLEDSAMYFCASRGAKKFYGYTFGSGTRLTVV.

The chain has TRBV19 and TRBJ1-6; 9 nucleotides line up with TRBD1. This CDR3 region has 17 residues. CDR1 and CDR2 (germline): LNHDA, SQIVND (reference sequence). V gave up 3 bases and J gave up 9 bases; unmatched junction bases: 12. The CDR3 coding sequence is TGTGCCAGTAGTATTTCACTCCGGGGACAGGGTCGTTCACCCCTCCACTTT. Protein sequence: CASSISLRGQGRSPLHF.

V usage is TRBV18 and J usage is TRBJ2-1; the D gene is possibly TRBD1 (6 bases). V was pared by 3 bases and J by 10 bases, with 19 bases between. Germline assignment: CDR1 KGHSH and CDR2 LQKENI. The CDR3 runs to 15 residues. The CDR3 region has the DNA TGTGCCAGCTCACCCCAACAGGGAACGCCCAACGAGCAGTTCTTC. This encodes CASSPQQGTPNEQFF.

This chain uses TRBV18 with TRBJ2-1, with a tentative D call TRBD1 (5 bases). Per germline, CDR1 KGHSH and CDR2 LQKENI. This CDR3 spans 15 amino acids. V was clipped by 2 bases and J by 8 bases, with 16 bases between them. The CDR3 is CASSPDRGLFHEQFF. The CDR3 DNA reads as TGTGCCAGCTCACCAGACAGAGGCTTGTTCCATGAGCAGTTCTTC.

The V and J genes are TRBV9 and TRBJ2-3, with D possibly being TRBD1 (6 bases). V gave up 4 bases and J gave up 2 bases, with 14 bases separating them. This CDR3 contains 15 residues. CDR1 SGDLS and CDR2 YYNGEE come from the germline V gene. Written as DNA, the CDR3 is TGTGCCAGCAGCTCATGGACAGCTTCCACAGATACGCAGTATTTT. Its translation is CASSSWTASTDTQYF.

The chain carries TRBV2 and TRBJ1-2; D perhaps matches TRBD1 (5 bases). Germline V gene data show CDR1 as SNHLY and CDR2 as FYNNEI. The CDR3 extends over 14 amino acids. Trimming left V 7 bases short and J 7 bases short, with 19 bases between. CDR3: CASTGEVQGTGYTF. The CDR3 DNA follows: TGTGCCAGCACCGGCGAGGTGCAGGGTACTGGCTACACCTTC.

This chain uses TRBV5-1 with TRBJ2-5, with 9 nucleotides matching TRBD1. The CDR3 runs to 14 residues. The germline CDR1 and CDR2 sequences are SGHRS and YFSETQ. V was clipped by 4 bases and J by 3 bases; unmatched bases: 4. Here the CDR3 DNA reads TGCGCCAGCAGCCGGACAGGGGTGGAAGAGACCCAGTACTTC. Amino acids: CASSRTGVEETQYF. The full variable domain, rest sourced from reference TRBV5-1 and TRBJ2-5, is KAGVTQTPRYLIKTRGQQVTLSCSPISGHRSVSWYQQTPGQGLQFLFEYFSETQRNKGNFPGRFSGRQFSNSRSEMNVSTLELGDSALYLCASSRTGVEETQYFGPGTRLLVL.

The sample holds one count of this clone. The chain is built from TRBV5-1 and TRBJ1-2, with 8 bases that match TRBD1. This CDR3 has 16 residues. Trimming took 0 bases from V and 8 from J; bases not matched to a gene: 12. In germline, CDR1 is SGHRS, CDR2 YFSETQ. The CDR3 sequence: CASSLVRGAGGDGYTF. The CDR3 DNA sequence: TGCGCCAGCAGCTTGGTTCGAGGGGCAGGGGGCGACGGCTACACCTTC.

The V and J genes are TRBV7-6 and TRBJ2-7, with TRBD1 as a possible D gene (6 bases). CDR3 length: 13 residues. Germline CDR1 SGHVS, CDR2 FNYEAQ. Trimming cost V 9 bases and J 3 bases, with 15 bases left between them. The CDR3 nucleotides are TGTGCCAGTTCCGGGACAAATAACTACGAGCAGTACTTC. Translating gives CASSGTNNYEQYF.

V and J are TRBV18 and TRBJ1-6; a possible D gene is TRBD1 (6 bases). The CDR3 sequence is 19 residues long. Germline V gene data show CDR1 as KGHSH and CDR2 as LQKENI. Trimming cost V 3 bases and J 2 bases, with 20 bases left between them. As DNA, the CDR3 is TGTGCCAGCTCACCGTACGGGGGGCAGACTCGGCCCTATAATTCACCCCTCCACTTT. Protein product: CASSPYGGQTRPYNSPLHF.

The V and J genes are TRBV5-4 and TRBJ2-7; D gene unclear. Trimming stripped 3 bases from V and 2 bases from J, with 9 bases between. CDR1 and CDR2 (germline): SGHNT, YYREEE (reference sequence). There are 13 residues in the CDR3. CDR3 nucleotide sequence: TGTGCCAGCAGCTCGGCTGGGGCCTACGAGCAGTACGTC. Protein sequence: CASSSAGAYEQYV.

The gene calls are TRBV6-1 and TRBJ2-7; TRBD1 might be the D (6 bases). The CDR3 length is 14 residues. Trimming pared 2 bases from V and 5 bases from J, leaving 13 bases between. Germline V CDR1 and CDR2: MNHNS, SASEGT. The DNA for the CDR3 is TGTGCCAGCAGTGAACACAGGGCGGGTAACGAGCAGTACGTC. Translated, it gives CASSEHRAGNEQYV.

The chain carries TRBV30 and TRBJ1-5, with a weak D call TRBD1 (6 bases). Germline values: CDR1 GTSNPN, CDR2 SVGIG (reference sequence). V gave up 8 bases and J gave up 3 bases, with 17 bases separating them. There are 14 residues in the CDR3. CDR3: CAASRDKYNQPQHF. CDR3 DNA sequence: TGTGCCGCCTCCCGGGACAAATACAATCAGCCCCAGCATTTT.

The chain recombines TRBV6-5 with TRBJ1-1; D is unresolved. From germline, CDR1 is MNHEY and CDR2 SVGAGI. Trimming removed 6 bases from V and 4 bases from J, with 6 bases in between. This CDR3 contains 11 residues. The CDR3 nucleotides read TGTGCCAGCAGCGGTGGCACTGAAGCTTTCTTT. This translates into CASSGGTEAFF.

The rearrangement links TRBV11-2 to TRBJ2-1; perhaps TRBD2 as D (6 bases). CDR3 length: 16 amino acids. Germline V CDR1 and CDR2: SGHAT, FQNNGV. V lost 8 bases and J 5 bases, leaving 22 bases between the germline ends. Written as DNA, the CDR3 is TGTGCCAGCGCAATCCCCCCCGCGGGACCTGACAATGAGCAGTTCTTC. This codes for CASAIPPAGPDNEQFF.

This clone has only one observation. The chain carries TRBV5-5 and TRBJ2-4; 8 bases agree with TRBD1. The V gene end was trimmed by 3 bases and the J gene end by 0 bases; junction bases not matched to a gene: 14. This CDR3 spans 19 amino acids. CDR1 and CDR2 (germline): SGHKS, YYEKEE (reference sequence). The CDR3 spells CASSWTDREGVLAKNIQYF. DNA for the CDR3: TGTGCCAGCAGCTGGACGGACAGGGAAGGGGTCCTAGCCAAAAACATTCAGTACTTC.

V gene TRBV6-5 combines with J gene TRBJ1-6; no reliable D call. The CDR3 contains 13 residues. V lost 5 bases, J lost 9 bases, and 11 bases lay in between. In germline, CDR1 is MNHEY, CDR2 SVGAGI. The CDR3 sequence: CASSDLTGSPLHF. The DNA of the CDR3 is TGTGCCAGCAGTGACCTAACGGGTTCACCCCTCCACTTT.

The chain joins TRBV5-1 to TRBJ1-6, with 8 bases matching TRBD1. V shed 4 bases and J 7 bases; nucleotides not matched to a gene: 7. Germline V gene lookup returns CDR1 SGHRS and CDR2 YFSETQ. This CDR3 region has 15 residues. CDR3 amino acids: CASSPGQGRNSPLHF. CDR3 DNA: TGCGCCAGCAGCCCTGGACAGGGAAGGAATTCACCCCTCCACTTT. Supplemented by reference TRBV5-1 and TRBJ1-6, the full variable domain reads KAGVTQTPRYLIKTRGQQVTLSCSPISGHRSVSWYQQTPGQGLQFLFEYFSETQRNKGNFPGRFSGRQFSNSRSEMNVSTLELGDSALYLCASSPGQGRNSPLHFGNGTRLTVT.

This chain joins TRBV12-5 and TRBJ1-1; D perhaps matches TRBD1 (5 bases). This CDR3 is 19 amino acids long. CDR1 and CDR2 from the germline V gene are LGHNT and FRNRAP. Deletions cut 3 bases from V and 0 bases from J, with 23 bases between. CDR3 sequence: CASGFRVEGVGVMNTEAFF. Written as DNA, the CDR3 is TGTGCTAGTGGTTTCAGGGTGGAGGGAGTCGGGGTCATGAACACTGAAGCTTTCTTT.

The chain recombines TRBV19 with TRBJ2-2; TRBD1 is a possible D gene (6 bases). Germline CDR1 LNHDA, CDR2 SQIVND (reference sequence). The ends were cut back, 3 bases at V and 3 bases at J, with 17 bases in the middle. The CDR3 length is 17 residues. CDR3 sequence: CASSILVTGSYTGELFF. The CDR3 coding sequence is TGTGCCAGTAGTATCCTTGTGACAGGTTCCTACACCGGGGAGCTGTTTTTT.